Listed below are T cell receptor beta chains from one sample, sequenced in a study of T cell responses to AZD1222 COVID-19 vaccine. Using immunoSEQ multiplex PCR, the repertoire was profiled, and TCRdb retains in-frame clones only, with some absent. The sample lists roughly 25,000 clones; around 86% were seen once. The sample here was peripheral blood, taken 28 days after the second AZD1222 dose. These receptors all stem from an adult who received the AZD1222 COVID-19 vaccine. CDR3s include the opening cysteine and the closing phenylalanine or tryptophan. D genes are given only for firm matches.

j_gene: TRBJ2-7; v_gene: TRBV30; d_gene: NA; CDR3aa: CAWSVGGGGYEQYF; CDR3nt: TGTGCCTGGAGTGTAGGAGGGGGCGGGTACGAGCAGTACTTC
j_gene: TRBJ1-1; v_gene: TRBV27; d_gene: NA; CDR3aa: CASSLSRGTEAFF; CDR3nt: TGTGCCAGCAGTTTAAGTCGGGGGACTGAAGCTTTCTTT
j_gene: TRBJ2-7; v_gene: TRBV11-3; d_gene: NA; CDR3aa: CASSRGGYEQYF; CDR3nt: TGTGCCAGCAGCCGCGGAGGGTACGAGCAGTACTTC
j_gene: TRBJ1-4; v_gene: TRBV6-5; d_gene: TRBD1; CDR3aa: CASSLRDRRTEKLFF; CDR3nt: TGTGCCAGCAGTTTACGGGACAGGAGAACTGAAAAACTGTTTTTT
j_gene: TRBJ2-1; v_gene: TRBV5-4; d_gene: NA; CDR3aa: CASSSGVSSYNEQFF; CDR3nt: TGTGCCAGCAGCTCCGGGGTTAGCTCCTACAATGAGCAGTTCTTC
j_gene: TRBJ1-4; v_gene: TRBV6-1; d_gene: NA; CDR3aa: CASSEADSGNEKLFF; CDR3nt: TGTGCCAGCAGTGAAGCGGACAGTGGGAATGAAAAACTGTTTTTT
j_gene: TRBJ2-3; v_gene: TRBV7-2; d_gene: TRBD2; CDR3aa: CASSLLGRTSADTQYF; CDR3nt: TGTGCCAGCAGCTTATTGGGTAGGACTAGCGCTGATACGCAGTATTTT
j_gene: TRBJ1-2; v_gene: TRBV27; d_gene: NA; CDR3aa: CASSFRGGVNGYTF; CDR3nt: TGTGCCAGCAGTTTTCGGGGGGGTGTCAATGGCTACACCTTC
j_gene: TRBJ1-2; v_gene: TRBV19; d_gene: NA; CDR3aa: CASSMGGLGYGYTF; CDR3nt: TGTGCCAGTAGTATGGGTGGATTGGGCTATGGCTACACCTTC
j_gene: TRBJ2-6; v_gene: TRBV19; d_gene: NA; CDR3aa: CASSWPVSGANVLTF; CDR3nt: TGTGCCAGTAGTTGGCCGGTCTCTGGGGCCAACGTCCTGACTTTC
j_gene: TRBJ1-4; v_gene: TRBV6-1; d_gene: NA; CDR3aa: CASSEFPTSGAVGEKLFF; CDR3nt: TGTGCCAGCAGTGAATTCCCGACCAGCGGGGCGGTCGGGGAAAAACTGTTTTTT
j_gene: TRBJ2-7; v_gene: TRBV7-8; d_gene: NA; CDR3aa: CASSFVTAYEQYF; CDR3nt: TGTGCCAGCAGCTTTGTAACAGCCTACGAGCAGTACTTC
j_gene: TRBJ1-6; v_gene: TRBV7-3; d_gene: NA; CDR3aa: CASSNPSLGSPLHF; CDR3nt: TGTGCCAGCTCCAATCCATCCTTGGGTTCACCCCTCCACTTT
j_gene: TRBJ2-1; v_gene: TRBV11-3; d_gene: NA; CDR3aa: CASSLGLASYNEQFF; CDR3nt: TGTGCCAGCAGCTTAGGATTAGCCTCCTACAATGAGCAGTTCTTC